This T cell receptor (beta chain) was captured in a study of regulatory T cells in long-lasting Graves disease. Study-wide results and limits: The persistent group shared around 2,700 public clonotypes, more than the roughly 990 shared by new patients.

The sample's time point: newly diagnosed GD, antithyroid drugs for less than 3 months. From PBMCs, RNA was extracted and then used to make the TCR library. This clonotype was counted at least ten times. What it binds is unknown. The germline CDR1 and CDR2 sequences are SGHRS and YFSETQ. CDR3 length: 17 amino acids. V lost 4 bases to trimming and J lost 7 bases; unmatched junction nucleotides: 12. The TCR beta library used iRepertoire HTBI primers with Arm-PCR amplification of CDR3. MiXCR was run by TCRdb on the multiplex PCR reads, yielding one entry per CDR3 protein. In the table there are roughly 410,000 distinct CDR3 sequences, around 16% of which are singletons. Separately, the same data were catalogued under a study of T cells in Graves' hyperthyroidism and ophthalmopathy. That work adds: Ophthalmopathy cases were set apart from stable hyperthyroidism by a 13 V-J model.

This chain links TRBV5-1 with TRBJ2-1; 12 nucleotides match TRBD2. The receptor's source is a woman between 35 and 50 years old with Graves disease. This material consisted of peripheral blood mononuclear cells (PBMCs), taken at new diagnosis, from a patient treated with antithyroid drugs. The CDR3 sequence: CASSPSGRLAGGNEQFF. CDR3 DNA: TGCGCCAGCAGCCCTTCGGGGAGGCTAGCGGGAGGGAATGAGCAGTTCTTC.